This T cell receptor beta chain was found in a study of OX40 agonist ivuxolimab in advanced cancers. Background on the study: The diagnoses of dose-escalation patients were hepatocellular carcinoma, melanoma, renal cell or head and neck cancer. Subjects had a mean age of around 60 years, with a range of about 23 to 79; around 84% were male. Study-level points and caveats: Both CD4+ and CD8+ T cell populations in blood had undergone clonal expansion by week 6 at 0.1 to 3.0 mg/kg.

V lost 7 bases, J lost 1 base, and 16 bases lay in between. Germline loops: CDR1 KGHSH, CDR2 LQKENI. The CDR3 extends over 15 amino acids. Here immunoSEQ multiplex PCR was the method, and the copy in TCRdb shows in-frame clones only, minus some. Of around 60,000 clones listed, approximately 89% were seen once; the top ten hold 18%. A note on this clone: No antigen is known for it.

Autoimmune disease history or systemic immunosuppression meant exclusion. This TCR was recovered from an adult with an advanced solid tumor such as melanoma, head and neck, liver or kidney cancer. The chain joins TRBV18 to TRBJ1-1; no firm D call. The material sequenced was CD4+ or CD8+ T cells sorted from blood, taken in a trial of the OX40 agonist ivuxolimab. The CDR3 sequence: CASLGGREGNTEAFF. CDR3 coding DNA: TGTGCCAGCTTGGGCGGTAGGGAAGGGAACACTGAAGCTTTCTTT.